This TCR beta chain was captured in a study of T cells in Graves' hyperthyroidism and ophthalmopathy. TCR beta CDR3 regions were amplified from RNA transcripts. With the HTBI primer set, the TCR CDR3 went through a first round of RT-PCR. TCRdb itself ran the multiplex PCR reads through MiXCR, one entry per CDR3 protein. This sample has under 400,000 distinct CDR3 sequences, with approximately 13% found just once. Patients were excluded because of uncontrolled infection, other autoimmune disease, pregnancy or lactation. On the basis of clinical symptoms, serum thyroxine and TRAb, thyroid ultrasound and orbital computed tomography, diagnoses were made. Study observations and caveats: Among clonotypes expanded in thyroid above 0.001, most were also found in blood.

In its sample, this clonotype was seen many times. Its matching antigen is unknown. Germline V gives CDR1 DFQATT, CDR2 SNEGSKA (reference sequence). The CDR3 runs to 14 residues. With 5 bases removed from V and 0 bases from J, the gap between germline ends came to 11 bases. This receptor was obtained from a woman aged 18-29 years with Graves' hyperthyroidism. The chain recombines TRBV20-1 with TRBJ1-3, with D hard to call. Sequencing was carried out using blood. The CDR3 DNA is TGCAGTGCTGAGGTCCGTCGCTCTGGAAACACCATATATTTT. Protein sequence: CSAEVRRSGNTIYF.